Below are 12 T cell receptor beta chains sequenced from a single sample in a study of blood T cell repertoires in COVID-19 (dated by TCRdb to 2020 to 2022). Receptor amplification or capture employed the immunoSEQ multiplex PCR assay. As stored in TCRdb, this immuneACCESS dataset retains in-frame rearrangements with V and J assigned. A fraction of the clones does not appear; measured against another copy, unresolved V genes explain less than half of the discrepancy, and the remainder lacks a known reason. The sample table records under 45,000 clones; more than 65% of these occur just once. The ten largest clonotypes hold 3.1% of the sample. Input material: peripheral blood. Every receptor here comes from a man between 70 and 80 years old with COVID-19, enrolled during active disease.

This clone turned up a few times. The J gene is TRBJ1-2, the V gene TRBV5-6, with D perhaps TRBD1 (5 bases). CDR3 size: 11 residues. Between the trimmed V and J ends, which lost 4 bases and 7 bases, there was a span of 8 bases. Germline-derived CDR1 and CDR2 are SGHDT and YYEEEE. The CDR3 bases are TGTGCCAGCAGCGGTCAGGGTGGCTACACCTTC. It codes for CASSGQGGYTF.

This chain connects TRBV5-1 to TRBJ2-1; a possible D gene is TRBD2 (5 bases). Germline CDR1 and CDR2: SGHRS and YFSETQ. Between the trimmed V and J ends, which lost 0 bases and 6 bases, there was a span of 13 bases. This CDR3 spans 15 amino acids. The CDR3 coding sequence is TGCGCCAGCAGCTTGGTGAGGGCGGACTCCAATGAGCAGTTCTTC. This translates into CASSLVRADSNEQFF.

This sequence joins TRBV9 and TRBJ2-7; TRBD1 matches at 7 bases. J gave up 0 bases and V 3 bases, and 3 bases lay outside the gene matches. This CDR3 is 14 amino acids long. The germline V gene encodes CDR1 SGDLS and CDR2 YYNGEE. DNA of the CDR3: TGTGCCAGCAGCGCCGGACAGGTCTCCTACGAGCAGTACTTC. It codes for CASSAGQVSYEQYF.

CDR3: CASSYERSSYEQYF. The CDR3, as DNA: TGCGCCAGCAGTTATGAGAGGAGCTCCTACGAGCAGTACTTC. The rearrangement joins TRBV4-3 to TRBJ2-7; D gene ambiguous. Trimming pared 6 bases from V and 0 bases from J, leaving 12 bases between. Germline CDR1 LGHNA, CDR2 YSLEER. This CDR3 is 14 amino acids long.

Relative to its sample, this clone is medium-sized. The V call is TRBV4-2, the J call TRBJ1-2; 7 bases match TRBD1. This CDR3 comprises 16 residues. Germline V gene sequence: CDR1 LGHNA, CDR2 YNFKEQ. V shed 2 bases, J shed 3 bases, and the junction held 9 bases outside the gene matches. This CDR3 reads CASSQTLTGIDYGYTF. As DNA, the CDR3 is TGTGCCAGCAGCCAAACATTGACAGGGATCGACTATGGCTACACCTTC.

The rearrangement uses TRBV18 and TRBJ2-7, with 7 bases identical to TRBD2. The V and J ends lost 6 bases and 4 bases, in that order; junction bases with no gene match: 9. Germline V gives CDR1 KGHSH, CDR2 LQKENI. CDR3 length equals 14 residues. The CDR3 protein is CASSPGRFPYEQYF. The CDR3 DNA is TGTGCCAGCTCCCCCGGGAGGTTCCCTTACGAGCAGTACTTC.

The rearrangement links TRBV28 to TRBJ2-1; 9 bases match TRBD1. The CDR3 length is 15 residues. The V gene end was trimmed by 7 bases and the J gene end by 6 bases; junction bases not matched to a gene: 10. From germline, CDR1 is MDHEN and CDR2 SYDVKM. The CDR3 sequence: CASMGGTGNLNEQFF. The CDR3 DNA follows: TGTGCCAGCATGGGGGGGACAGGGAACCTCAATGAGCAGTTCTTC.

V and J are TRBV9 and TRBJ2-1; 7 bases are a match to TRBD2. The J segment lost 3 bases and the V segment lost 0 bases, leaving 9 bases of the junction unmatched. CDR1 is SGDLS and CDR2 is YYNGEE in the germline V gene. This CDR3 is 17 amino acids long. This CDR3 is CASSVEGSGAFYNEQFF. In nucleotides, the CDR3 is TGTGCCAGCAGCGTAGAGGGAAGCGGGGCTTTCTACAATGAGCAGTTCTTC.

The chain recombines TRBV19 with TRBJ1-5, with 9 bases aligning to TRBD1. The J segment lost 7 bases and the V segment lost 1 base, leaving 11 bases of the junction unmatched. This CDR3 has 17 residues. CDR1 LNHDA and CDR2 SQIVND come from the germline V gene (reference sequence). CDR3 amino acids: CASSIGGSGQGWQPQHF. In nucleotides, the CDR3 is TGTGCCAGTAGTATAGGGGGATCGGGACAGGGCTGGCAGCCCCAGCATTTT.

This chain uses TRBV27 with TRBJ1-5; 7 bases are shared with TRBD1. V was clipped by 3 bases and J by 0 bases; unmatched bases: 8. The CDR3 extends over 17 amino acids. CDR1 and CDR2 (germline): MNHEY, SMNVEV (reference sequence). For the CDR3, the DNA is TGTGCCAGCAGTTTCCGCTGGGGGACAGCTAGCAATCAGCCCCAGCATTTT. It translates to CASSFRWGTASNQPQHF.

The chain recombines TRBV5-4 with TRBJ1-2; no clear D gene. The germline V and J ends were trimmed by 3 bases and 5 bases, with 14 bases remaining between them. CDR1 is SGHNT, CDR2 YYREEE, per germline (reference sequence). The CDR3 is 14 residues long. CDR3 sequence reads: CASSSGGLPYGYTF. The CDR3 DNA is TGTGCCAGCAGCTCGGGTGGGTTACCGTATGGCTACACCTTC.

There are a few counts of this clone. CDR3 DNA sequence: TGTGCCAGCAGTTCGTCGAGGAGCACTGAAGCTTTCTTT. Translated, it gives CASSSSRSTEAFF. This chain connects TRBV12-3 or TRBV12-4 to TRBJ1-1; no clear D. The CDR3 runs to 13 residues. Between the trimmed V and J ends, which lost 4 bases and 4 bases, there was a span of 10 bases.